The 25 T cell receptor beta chains presented below share a single source sample, sequenced in a study of cytomegalovirus exposure and HLA in healthy donors. The PCR was carried out with 60 Vbeta primers and 13 Jbeta primers. Measured with immunoSEQ multiplex PCR; TCRdb has only the in-frame clones, and not every one. This sample has 87,000 or so clones, with 7.6% found just once. Sequencing was performed on PBMCs. The receptor source for this set is a man aged 50 to 60 in good health and CMV-seronegative.

This clone was seen a few times. This chain uses TRBV28 with TRBJ2-2; tentative D call: TRBD2 (6 bases). V lost 3 bases and J 1 base, leaving 12 bases between the germline ends. CDR3 length equals 16 residues. Germline-derived CDR1 and CDR2 are MDHEN and SYDVKM. CDR3 loop: CASSFQDYRNTGELFF. CDR3 bases: TGTGCCAGCAGTTTCCAGGACTACCGGAACACCGGGGAGCTGTTTTTT.

J is TRBJ2-3 and V is TRBV10-2, with D perhaps TRBD1 (5 bases). Deletions cut 8 bases from V and 6 bases from J, with 9 bases between. Per germline, CDR1 WSHSY and CDR2 SAAADI. The CDR3 extends over 11 amino acids. In DNA form, the CDR3 reads TGCGCCAGCGGACAAGGGGATACGCAGTATTTT. This encodes CASGQGDTQYF.

Only a few counts were recorded for this clone. The CDR3: CASTGATGSPDTQYF. DNA of the CDR3: TGCGCCAGCACTGGGGCTACAGGGTCCCCAGATACGCAGTATTTT. V gene TRBV5-1 combines with J gene TRBJ2-3; a possible D gene is TRBD1 (6 bases). This CDR3 contains 15 residues. Germline assignment: CDR1 SGHRS and CDR2 YFSETQ. Trimming cost V 6 bases and J 4 bases, with 18 bases left between them. The entire variable domain, with the rest obtained from reference TRBV5-1 and TRBJ2-3, is as follows: KAGVTQTPRYLIKTRGQQVTLSCSPISGHRSVSWYQQTPGQGLQFLFEYFSETQRNKGNFPGRFSGRQFSNSRSEMNVSTLELGDSALYLCASTGATGSPDTQYFGPGTRLTVL.

This clone appeared a few times. The V gene is TRBV10-3, the J gene TRBJ2-3, with TRBD2 matching over 8 bases. V was clipped by 7 bases and J by 0 bases; unmatched bases: 6. This CDR3 spans 15 amino acids. Germline CDR1 and CDR2: ENHRY and SYGVKD. CDR3 DNA: TGTGCCATCACCCTTAGCGGGGCTAGCACAGATACGCAGTATTTT. It specifies CAITLSGASTDTQYF.

This clone was counted only a few times. The chain combines TRBV6-1 with TRBJ2-2, with D tentatively TRBD1 (7 bases). This CDR3 is 14 amino acids long. Germline V lookup: CDR1 MNHNS, CDR2 SASEGT. Trimming pared 10 bases from V and 3 bases from J, leaving 15 bases between. The CDR3 sequence: CATRQGGDTGELFF. DNA for the CDR3: TGTGCCACGAGACAGGGAGGTGACACCGGGGAGCTGTTTTTT.

This clone occurred a few times. CDR3 in amino acids: CASSGTGGRDTEAFF. Written as DNA, the CDR3 is TGTGCCAGCAGCGGGACAGGGGGACGGGACACTGAAGCTTTCTTT. The rearrangement joins TRBV14 to TRBJ1-1; the match to TRBD1 covers 11 bases. Germline-derived CDR1 and CDR2 are SGHDN and FVKESK. The CDR3 consists of 15 residues. V shed 5 bases and J 3 bases; nucleotides not matched to a gene: 5.

This rearrangement joins TRBV6-6 to TRBJ2-7; a possible D gene is TRBD1 (5 bases). This CDR3 is 15 amino acids long. V lost 6 bases and J lost 0, with 15 bases in between. Germline CDR1 MNHNY, CDR2 SVGAGI (reference sequence). The DNA for the CDR3 is TGTGCCAGCAGGAAGACAGAGGCAATCTCCTACGAGCAGTACTTC. Translation gives CASRKTEAISYEQYF.

This clone has a handful of counts. The chain couples TRBV19 to TRBJ2-7; no reliable D call. The V gene lost 11 bases and the J gene lost 4 bases, with 12 bases spanning the gap. The CDR3 sequence is 11 residues long. Germline V gives CDR1 LNHDA, CDR2 SQIVND (reference sequence). Here the CDR3 DNA reads TGTGCCTCCTCCCAAGCTTACGAGCAGTACTTC. Translated: CASSQAYEQYF.

This clone was detected only a few times. V gene TRBV7-9 combines with J gene TRBJ2-1; 11 bases agree with TRBD2. This CDR3 has 15 amino acids. With 4 bases clipped from V and 4 bases from J, the junction kept 3 bases outside the gene matches. In germline, CDR1 is SEHNR, CDR2 FQNEAQ (reference sequence). The CDR3 DNA reads TGTGCCAGCAGCTCTAGCGGGAGGACTTACAATGAGCAGTTCTTC. This codes for CASSSSGRTYNEQFF.

This clone showed up just a few times. The chain joins TRBV5-6 to TRBJ2-5; 10 bases agree with TRBD1. Near its end, the DNA agrees better with TRBJ2-7, so the J call may be wrong. This CDR3 is built from 15 residues. Germline CDR1 SGHDT, CDR2 YYEEEE. CDR3 nucleotide sequence: TGTGCCAGCAGCACGCGTGACAGGGGGCGTTACGAGCAGTACTTC. Translated, it gives CASSTRDRGRYEQYF.

This clone occurred once. The chain combines TRBV5-1 with TRBJ2-3; D remains unclear. In germline, CDR1 is SGHRS, CDR2 YFSETQ. This CDR3 region has 15 residues. V was shortened by 0 bases and J by 1 base, with 9 bases between the two germline ends. The CDR3 region has the DNA TGCGCCAGCAGCTTGGCGTCGCGAGGCACAGATACGCAGTATTTT. This sequence encodes CASSLASRGTDTQYF.

This clone has a handful of counts. CDR3 region: CASSTYEKLFF. The CDR3 region has the DNA TGTGCCAGTAGCACATATGAAAAACTGTTTTTT. This sequence joins TRBV19 and TRBJ1-4; D not resolved. The V and J ends lost 6 bases and 6 bases respectively, with 5 bases between them. The CDR3 spans 11 residues. Per the germline V gene, CDR1 is LNHDA and CDR2 is SQIVND (reference sequence).

The V call is TRBV4-1, the J call TRBJ2-5, with D uncertain. The J call could be wrong; TRBJ2-7 is a better fit for the DNA end. Germline loops: CDR1 MGHRA, CDR2 YSYEKL. CDR3 length equals 13 residues. In nucleotides, the CDR3 is TGCGCCAGCAGCCAAGATCTTGCGGTCGAGCAGTACTTC. Protein product: CASSQDLAVEQYF.

The CDR3: CASSRGSGGVNTQYF. CDR3 coding DNA: TGTGCCAGCTCACGAGGGAGCGGGGGTGTCAATACGCAGTATTTT. V is TRBV18 and J is TRBJ2-3; TRBD2 aligns across 8 bases. Trimming at V came to 4 bases and at J to 7 bases, leaving 10 bases not matched to a gene. CDR3 length: 15 amino acids. CDR1 is KGHSH and CDR2 is LQKENI in the germline V gene.

This clone was found a few times. CDR3 in DNA: TGTGCCAGCAGCTTAGATCATCGAGTTAAAAGCTACGAGCAGTACTTC. This translates into CASSLDHRVKSYEQYF. The chain uses TRBV7-9 and TRBJ2-7; D is uncertain. The CDR3 totals 16 residues. Germline V CDR1 and CDR2: SEHNR, FQNEAQ (reference sequence). The V gene lost 1 base and the J gene lost 3 bases, with 16 bases spanning the gap. Full variable domain (remainder filled in from reference TRBV7-9 and TRBJ2-7): DTGVSQNPRHKITKRGQNVTFRCDPISEHNRLYWYRQTLGQGPEFLTYFQNEAQLEKSRLLSDRFSAERPKGSFSTLEIQRTEQGDSAMYLCASSLDHRVKSYEQYFGPGTRLTVT.

This clone has a handful of counts. This rearrangement joins TRBV9 to TRBJ2-1; tentative D call: TRBD2 (6 bases). Deletions cut 4 bases from V and 13 bases from J, with 15 bases between. CDR3 size: 12 residues. Germline V gene sequence: CDR1 SGDLS, CDR2 YYNGEE. CDR3 sequence (DNA): TGTGCCAGCAGCCCGCCGGGAGCAGTCCAGTTCTTC. The encoded protein is CASSPPGAVQFF.

In its sample, this clone was seen a few times. V usage is TRBV6-1 and J usage is TRBJ1-4, with TRBD1 matching 7 bases. The CDR3 has 13 residues. Losses at the gene ends were 6 bases for V and 4 bases for J; bases not matched to a gene: 2. Germline loops: CDR1 MNHNS, CDR2 SASEGT. CDR3 residues: CASSTGVNEKLFF. Written as DNA, the CDR3 is TGTGCCAGCAGCACAGGGGTTAATGAAAAACTGTTTTTT.

Only a few counts were recorded for this clone. The chain recombines TRBV27 with TRBJ1-4; D is uncertain. Trimming shortened V by 5 bases and J by 9 bases, and 13 bases separated the two germline ends. In germline, CDR1 is MNHEY, CDR2 SMNVEV (reference sequence). The CDR3 loop spans 13 amino acids. The CDR3 DNA is TGTGCCAGCAGTAAAAAAGGGAGGCAAAAACTGTTTTTT. Its translation is CASSKKGRQKLFF. Full variable domain (remainder filled in from reference TRBV27 and TRBJ1-4): EAQVTQNPRYLITVTGKKLTVTCSQNMNHEYMSWYRQDPGLGLRQIYYSMNVEVTDKGDVPEGYKVSRKEKRNFPLILESPSPNQTSLYFCASSKKGRQKLFFGSGTQLSVL.

This clone has a handful of counts. The chain has TRBV11-2 and TRBJ1-1; D not resolved. The germline V gene has CDR1 SGHAT and CDR2 FQNNGV. The V end was cut by 0 bases, the J end by 7 bases, with 6 bases between. CDR3 size: 12 residues. CDR3 nucleotide sequence: TGTGCCAGCAGCTTAGAAGCCGTTGAAGCTTTCTTT. It yields the protein CASSLEAVEAFF.

This clone has only a few counts. The rearrangement links TRBV28 to TRBJ2-7, with TRBD2 matching over 9 bases. The length of the CDR3 is 14 residues. V shed 8 bases, J shed 4 bases, and the junction held 9 bases outside the gene matches. Germline CDR1 and CDR2: MDHEN and SYDVKM. CDR3 residues: CASEDSGSRYEQYF. As DNA, the CDR3 is TGTGCCAGCGAGGATAGCGGGAGCAGGTACGAGCAGTACTTC.

This clone was detected only a few times. The V gene is TRBV7-3, the J gene TRBJ2-7; 8 nucleotides agree with TRBD1. Trimming removed 0 bases from V and 6 bases from J; junction bases left unmatched: 7. CDR1 is SGHTA and CDR2 is FQGTGA in the germline V gene. CDR3 size: 15 residues. In DNA form, the CDR3 reads TGTGCCAGCAGCTTAACGGGACAGGAGGACCGCGAGCAGTACTTC. Its protein product is CASSLTGQEDREQYF. The full variable domain, with the rest looked up from reference TRBV7-3 and TRBJ2-7, is GAGVSQTPSNKVTEKGKYVELRCDPISGHTALYWYRQSLGQGPEFLIYFQGTGAADDSGLPNDRFFAVRPEGSVSTLKIQRTERGDSAVYLCASSLTGQEDREQYFGPGTRLTVT.

The chain carries TRBV6-5 and TRBJ2-1; weak D call: TRBD2 (5 bases). With 6 bases removed from V and 8 bases from J, the gap between germline ends came to 8 bases. Germline-derived CDR1 and CDR2 are MNHEY and SVGAGI. The CDR3 covers 11 residues. The CDR3 reads CASSRGHEQFF. The CDR3 DNA follows: TGTGCCAGCAGCAGAGGGCATGAGCAGTTCTTC.

This clone was seen only a few times. The CDR3 is CASSFPGQGLTDTQYF. The CDR3 DNA is TGTGCCAGCAGCTTCCCGGGACAGGGGCTCACAGATACGCAGTATTTT. This chain uses TRBV5-6 with TRBJ2-3; 10 bases line up with TRBD1. J was trimmed by 2 bases and V by 2 bases; bases with no gene match: 5. This CDR3 contains 16 residues. Germline assignment: CDR1 SGHDT and CDR2 YYEEEE.

This clone has just a few counts. V is TRBV7-8 and J is TRBJ2-1; TRBD2 aligns across 10 bases. The CDR3 covers 15 residues. CDR1 and CDR2 (germline): SGHVS, FQNEAQ. V was pared by 4 bases and J by 8 bases, with 8 bases of the junction left unmatched. The CDR3 region is CASSSLASGSYEQFF. The CDR3, as DNA: TGTGCCAGCAGCTCGCTGGCTAGCGGGAGCTATGAGCAGTTCTTC.

This chain uses TRBV4-1 with TRBJ2-3; the match to TRBD2 covers 10 bases. CDR1 is MGHRA and CDR2 is YSYEKL in the germline V gene. CDR3 length: 18 amino acids. The junction had 9 bases not matched to a gene; V was cut back by 1 base and J by 2 bases. CDR3 protein: CASSQGSSGGRATDTQYF. The DNA of the CDR3 is TGCGCCAGCAGCCAAGGAAGTAGCGGGGGGCGGGCCACAGATACGCAGTATTTT.